This entry lists 16 T cell receptor beta chains sequenced from one sample in a study of identical twins. TCRdb used MiXCR to reprocess the 5' RACE reads, holding one entry per CDR3 protein. The sample consists of some 1,700,000 distinct CDR3 sequences, 25% to 35% of them appearing once. Sequencing input: cord blood. Receptor source: a newborn girl in good health.

This clonotype was found a few times. V is TRBV5-1 and J is TRBJ2-2, with 7 positions matching TRBD1. Trimming cost V 1 base and J 1 base; bases outside gene matches: 10. CDR1 and CDR2 from the germline V gene are SGHRS and YFSETQ. CDR3 length equals 18 residues. Here the CDR3 DNA reads TGCGCCAGCAGCTTGCGACAGGGTGGGCTCCAGAACACCGGGGAGCTGTTTTTT. It encodes CASSLRQGGLQNTGELFF.

There are a few counts of this clonotype. J is TRBJ1-1 and V is TRBV20-1; D is possibly TRBD1 (5 bases). Germline loops: CDR1 DFQATT, CDR2 SNEGSKA (reference sequence). This CDR3 spans 13 amino acids. The CDR3 is CRPRGLMNTEAFF. CDR3 DNA sequence: TGCAGACCGAGGGGCCTAATGAACACTGAAGCTTTCTTT.

This chain links TRBV20-1 with TRBJ2-4; D call uncertain. Matching the DNA end better, TRBJ2-7 makes the J call doubtful. CDR3 size: 11 residues. The germline V gene has CDR1 DFQATT and CDR2 SNEGSKA (reference sequence). In nucleotides, the CDR3 is TGCAGTGCCGAACGAGCTTACGAGCAGTACTTC. This sequence encodes CSAERAYEQYF.

V usage is TRBV7-9 and J usage is TRBJ2-1; 13 bases are a match to TRBD2. The CDR3 extends over 16 amino acids. J was trimmed by 8 bases and V by 2 bases; bases with no gene match: 6. The germline V gene has CDR1 SEHNR and CDR2 FQNEAQ (reference sequence). The CDR3 nucleotides are TGTGCCAGCAGCTTAACTAGCGGGAGGGCCGTGGATGAGCAGTTCTTC. It encodes CASSLTSGRAVDEQFF.

The chain joins TRBV3-1 to TRBJ2-7, with 8 bases fitting TRBD2. CDR1 and CDR2 (germline): LGHDT, YNNKEL (reference sequence). The CDR3 runs 15 residues. V dropped 2 bases and J dropped 3; count of bases not matched to a gene: 6. The CDR3 nucleotides read TGTGCCAGCAGCCAACCGGGAGGGAAGAACTACGAGCAGTACTTC. Translation: CASSQPGGKNYEQYF.

This clonotype was counted a single time. J is TRBJ2-1 and V is TRBV10-3; 12 nucleotides line up with TRBD2. The CDR3 runs to 15 residues. The junction had 5 bases not matched to a gene; V was cut back by 6 bases and J by 5 bases. Germline V gene data show CDR1 as ENHRY and CDR2 as SYGVKD. CDR3 sequence reads: CAIRPSSGGDNEQFF. The CDR3 DNA reads TGTGCCATCAGACCCTCTAGCGGGGGGGACAATGAGCAGTTCTTC.

This clonotype was seen at least ten times. J is TRBJ2-5 and V is TRBV12-3 or TRBV12-4; 8 bases match TRBD1. Matching the DNA end better, TRBJ2-7 makes the J call doubtful. The CDR3 runs to 12 residues. CDR3 nucleotides: TGTGCCAGCAACGACAGGGGAGACGAGCAGTACTTC. This sequence encodes CASNDRGDEQYF.

The V and J genes are TRBV21-1 and TRBJ2-7. TRBV21-1 is a documented pseudogene. The CDR3 consists of 14 residues. CDR3: CASSKSWTLYEQYF. Here the CDR3 DNA reads TGTGCCAGCAGCAAATCGTGGACCCTATACGAGCAGTACTTC.

The rearrangement links TRBV12-3 or TRBV12-4 to TRBJ2-1; TRBD2 aligns across 9 bases. Trimming removed 3 bases from V and 9 bases from J; junction bases left unmatched: 9. The CDR3 is 15 amino acids. The CDR3 sequence: CASSFGGRVFSEQFF. CDR3 coding DNA: TGTGCCAGCAGTTTTGGCGGGAGGGTTTTCAGTGAGCAGTTCTTC.

V usage is TRBV19 and J usage is TRBJ2-7; TRBD1 matches at 8 bases. J gave up 7 bases and V 4 bases, and 3 bases lay outside the gene matches. Germline values: CDR1 LNHDA, CDR2 SQIVND (reference sequence). The CDR3 is made up of 12 amino acids. The CDR3 is CASSTGGGEQYF. The CDR3 DNA follows: TGTGCCAGTAGTACAGGGGGCGGAGAGCAGTACTTC.

The table lists this clonotype with a few counts. This sequence joins TRBV29-1 and TRBJ1-2; the D gene is possibly TRBD1 (5 bases). Germline V gene lookup returns CDR1 SQVTM and CDR2 ANQGSEA. This CDR3 is 12 amino acids long. Between the trimmed V and J ends, which lost 0 bases and 10 bases, there was a span of 12 bases. The CDR3 region is CSVEESKGPYTF. In DNA form, the CDR3 reads TGCAGCGTTGAAGAGTCAAAGGGACCCTACACCTTC. Together with reference TRBV29-1 and TRBJ1-2, the CDR3 gives the full variable domain: SAVISQKPSRDICQRGTSLTIQCQVDSQVTMMFWYRQQPGQSLTLIATANQGSEATYESGFVIDKFPISRPNLTFSTLTVSNMSPEDSSIYLCSVEESKGPYTFGSGTRLTVV.

The chain employs TRBV20-1 and TRBJ2-3; 9 bases line up with TRBD2. The junction had 10 bases not matched to a gene; V was cut back by 0 bases and J by 6 bases. The germline gives CDR1 DFQATT, CDR2 SNEGSKA (reference sequence). CDR3 length: 16 amino acids. Here the CDR3 reads CSAREGGLALHDTQYF. The CDR3 DNA reads TGCAGTGCTAGAGAGGGGGGACTAGCCCTACACGATACGCAGTATTTT.

This clonotype has ten or more counts. The chain combines TRBV12-3 or TRBV12-4 with TRBJ2-7; D gene unclear. The CDR3 runs to 13 residues. The ends were cut back, 2 bases at V and 2 bases at J, with 7 bases in the middle. Here the CDR3 reads CASSLRAAYEQYF. CDR3 nucleotides: TGTGCCAGCAGTTTAAGGGCGGCCTACGAGCAGTACTTC.

This clonotype was observed many times. The J gene is TRBJ2-3, the V gene TRBV20-1; 8 bases map to TRBD2. The CDR3 contains 16 residues. Germline trimming cut 1 base from V and 2 bases from J; bases unmatched to any gene: 8. The germline CDR1 and CDR2 sequences are DFQATT and SNEGSKA (reference sequence). As DNA, the CDR3 is TGCAGTGCTAGAGTCCCGAGACTAGCGATCACAGATACGCAGTATTTT. This sequence encodes CSARVPRLAITDTQYF.

The CDR3 region is CASSPPAIGNTEAFF. CDR3 bases: TGTGCCAGCTCACCCCCGGCGATAGGGAACACTGAAGCTTTCTTT. The chain combines TRBV18 with TRBJ1-1; D unclear. CDR1 and CDR2 from the germline V gene are KGHSH and LQKENI. Between the trimmed V and J ends, which lost 3 bases and 1 base, there was a span of 12 bases. The CDR3 sequence is 15 residues long.

On this clonotype itself: The CDR3 ends on some other residue instead of the conserved phenylalanine or tryptophan, so this is likely a read error. V and J are TRBV12-3 or TRBV12-4 and TRBJ2-5, with D maybe TRBD2 (5 bases). The CDR3 is made up of 13 amino acids. Trimming took 6 bases from V and 5 from J, leaving 13 bases between them. CDR3 nucleotide sequence: TGTGCCAGCAGCTTGGACTCCGGGGAGACCCAGTACCTC. Translated: CASSLDSGETQYL.